This entry describes one TCR beta chain. What it binds is unknown. CDR3 length: 16 amino acids. Germline CDR1 is MGHRA and CDR2 is YSYEKL. Trimming at V came to 4 bases and at J to 5 bases, leaving 12 bases not matched to a gene. This sample was included in a study of cytomegalovirus exposure and HLA in healthy donors. General study results and limits: The classifier reportedly diagnosed cytomegalovirus status with high specificity and sensitivity.

13 Jbeta primers and 60 Vbeta primers were used for the PCR. Assay: immunoSEQ multiplex PCR; the TCRdb copy retains only in-frame clones and omits some. The data contain more than 65,000 clones, around 74% of them seen just once; the ten biggest clones take up around 6.5%. V is TRBV4-1 and J is TRBJ2-7, with 9 bases that match TRBD1. Sequencing input: PBMCs. This TCR was recovered from a woman aged 45-59 years in good health and CMV-seropositive. The DNA of the CDR3 is TGCGCCAGCAGCCCCTTCGTCGCGGGACAGGGTGACGAGCAGTACTTC. As protein: CASSPFVAGQGDEQYF.